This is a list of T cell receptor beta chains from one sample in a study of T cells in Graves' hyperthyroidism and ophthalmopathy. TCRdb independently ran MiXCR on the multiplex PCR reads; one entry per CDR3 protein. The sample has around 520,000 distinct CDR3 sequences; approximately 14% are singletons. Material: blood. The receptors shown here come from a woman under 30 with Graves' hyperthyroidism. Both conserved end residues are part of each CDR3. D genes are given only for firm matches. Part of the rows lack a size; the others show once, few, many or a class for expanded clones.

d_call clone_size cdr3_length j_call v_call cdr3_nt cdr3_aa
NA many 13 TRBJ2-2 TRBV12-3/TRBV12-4 TGTGCCAGCAGTTTGTTTAACACCGGGGAGCTGTTTTTT CASSLFNTGELFF
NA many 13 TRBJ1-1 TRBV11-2 TGTGCCAGCAAAACCCTTCGGCAGGCCGAAGCTTTCTTT CASKTLRQAEAFF
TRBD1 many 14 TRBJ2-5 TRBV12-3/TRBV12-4 TGTGCCAGCAGTCAGGCAGGGGGCCGGGAGACCCAGTACTTC CASSQAGGRETQYF
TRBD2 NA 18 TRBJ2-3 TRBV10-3 TGTGCCATCAGAGGGACTAGCGGGTCATCCACTAGCACAGATACGCAGTATTTT CAIRGTSGSSTSTDTQYF
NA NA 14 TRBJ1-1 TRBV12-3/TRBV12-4 TGTGCCAGCAGTTTATGGAGTAAGAACACTGAAGCTTTCTTT CASSLWSKNTEAFF
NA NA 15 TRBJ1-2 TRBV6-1 TGTGCCAGCAGTGAAGAGGCGGTGTCCATGGATGGCTACACCTTC CASSEEAVSMDGYTF
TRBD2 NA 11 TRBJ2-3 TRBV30 TGTGCCTGCGGGACTAGCGATACGCAGTATTTT CACGTSDTQYF
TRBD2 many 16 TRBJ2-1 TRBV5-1 TGCGCCAGCAGCTTGTGGGCGGGAGGGTCAGACAATGAGCAGTTCTTC CASSLWAGGSDNEQFF
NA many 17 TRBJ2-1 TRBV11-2 TGTGCCAGCAGCCTAAACGAAGGGTACAACTCCTACAATGAGCAGTTCTTC CASSLNEGYNSYNEQFF
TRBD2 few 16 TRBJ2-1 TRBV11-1 TGTGCCAGCAGCCCCGGACTAGATCTTTTGGGGCATGAGCAGTTCTTC CASSPGLDLLGHEQFF
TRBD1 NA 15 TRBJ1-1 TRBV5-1 TGCGCCAGCAGCTTCACAGGGGCTGAAAACACTGAAGCTTTCTTT CASSFTGAENTEAFF
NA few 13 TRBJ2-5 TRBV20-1 TGCAGTGCTAGAGTTTACGTCCAAGAGACCCAGTACTTC CSARVYVQETQYF
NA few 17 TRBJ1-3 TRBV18 TGTGCCAGCTCACCTTCCTCCCGGAGAACCGCTGGAAACACCATATATTTT CASSPSSRRTAGNTIYF
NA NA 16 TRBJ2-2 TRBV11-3 TGTGCCAGCAGCTTTGGCCGAGGGCGCCTTACCGGGGAGCTGTTTTTT CASSFGRGRLTGELFF
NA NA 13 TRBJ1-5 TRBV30 TGTGCCTGGAGTATGGGGGGCAATCAGCCCCAGCATTTT CAWSMGGNQPQHF
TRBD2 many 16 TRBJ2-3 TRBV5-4 TGTGCCAGCAGCCCAGGACTAGTTGGCCACACAGATACGCAGTATTTT CASSPGLVGHTDTQYF
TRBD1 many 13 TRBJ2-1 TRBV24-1 TGTGCCACCAGTGACCTCCCCGGGACAGGGAAGTTCTTC CATSDLPGTGKFF
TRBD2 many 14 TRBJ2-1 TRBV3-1 TGTGCCAGCAGCCAGACTAGCGGGCCCGGTGAGCAGTTCTTC CASSQTSGPGEQFF
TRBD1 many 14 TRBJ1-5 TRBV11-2 TGTGCCAGCAGCCCGAGGACAGGCATGGAGCCCCAGCATTTT CASSPRTGMEPQHF
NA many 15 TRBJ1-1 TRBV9 TGTGCCAGCAGCGTATCGGCAGCGCTTCACACTGAAGCTTTCTTT CASSVSAALHTEAFF
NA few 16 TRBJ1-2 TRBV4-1 TGCGCCAGCAGCCAAGAAAAAAGACCGGGGTCGGGAGGCTACACCTTC CASSQEKRPGSGGYTF
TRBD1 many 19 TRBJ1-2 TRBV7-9 TGTGCCAGCAGCTCCAATGAAATGACAGGGTTTCCCTTAATCTATGGCTACACCTTC CASSSNEMTGFPLIYGYTF
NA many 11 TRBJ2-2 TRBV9 TGTGCCAGCAGCGTGGGGGTGGAGCTGTTTTTT CASSVGVELFF
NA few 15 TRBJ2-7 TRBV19 TGTGCCAGTAGTATGGGGAATTCACTCTCCTACGAGCAGTACTTC CASSMGNSLSYEQYF
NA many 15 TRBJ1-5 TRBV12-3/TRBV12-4 TGTGCCAGCAGTTTCGCCGGGGGGAGCAATCAGCCCCAGCATTTT CASSFAGGSNQPQHF
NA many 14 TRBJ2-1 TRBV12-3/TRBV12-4 TGTGCCAGCGGGACAAGGGACTTCCACAATGAGCAGTTCTTC CASGTRDFHNEQFF
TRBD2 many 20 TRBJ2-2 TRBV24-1 TGTGCCACCAGTGTTGCACCGAGACTAGCGGGTACCCGAGGCACCGGGGAGCTGTTTTTT CATSVAPRLAGTRGTGELFF
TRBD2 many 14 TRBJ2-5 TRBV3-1 TGTGCCAGCACCCAAAGAGCGGGAGAAAAGACCCAGTACTTC CASTQRAGEKTQYF
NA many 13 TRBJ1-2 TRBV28 TGTGCCAGCAGTCCCACAAGGTACTATGGCTACACCTTC CASSPTRYYGYTF
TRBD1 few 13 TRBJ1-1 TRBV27 TGTGCCAGTCAGGGGGGGACGGCCTACGAAGCTTTCTTT CASQGGTAYEAFF
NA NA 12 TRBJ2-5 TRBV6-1 TGTGCCAGCAGTGACAGAAGAGAGACCCAGTACTTC CASSDRRETQYF
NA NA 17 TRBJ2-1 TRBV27 TGTGCCAGCAGTTTATTGTCGCGGGGCGGGTCCTACAATGAGCAGTTCTTC CASSLLSRGGSYNEQFF
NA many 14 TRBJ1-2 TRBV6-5 TGTGCCAGCAGTTACTCGATCGGGCAGGGTAGCTACACCTTC CASSYSIGQGSYTF
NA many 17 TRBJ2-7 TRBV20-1 TGCAGTGCTAGTGCCCTTTTCAGCGGACAGAGCTCCTACGAGCAGTACTTC CSASALFSGQSSYEQYF
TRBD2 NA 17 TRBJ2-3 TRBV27 TGTGCCAGCAGTCCCCTTCCGGGACTAGGTGGCACAGATACGCAGTATTTT CASSPLPGLGGTDTQYF
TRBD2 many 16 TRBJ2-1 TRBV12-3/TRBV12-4 TGTGCCAGCAGTTTAGAATCGGGACTAGCGGGAGGGGGGCAGTTCTTC CASSLESGLAGGGQFF
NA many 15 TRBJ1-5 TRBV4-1 TGCGCCAGCAGCCAAGAAGGGGGTCGTAATCAGCCCCAGCATTTT CASSQEGGRNQPQHF
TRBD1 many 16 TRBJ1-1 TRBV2 TGTGCCAGCACCGATTTGGACAGGGGGGGGGACACTGAAGCTTTCTTT CASTDLDRGGDTEAFF
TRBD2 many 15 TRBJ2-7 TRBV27 TGTGCCAGCAGTTTATCGGCTAGCGGGAGCTACGAGCAGTACTTC CASSLSASGSYEQYF
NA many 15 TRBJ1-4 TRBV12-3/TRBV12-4 TGTGCCAGCAGTTTAGGCGCAGGGTGGGATGAAAAACTGTTTTTT CASSLGAGWDEKLFF
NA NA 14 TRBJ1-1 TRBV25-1 TGTGCCAGCAGTGAATATAGAGACAGGCCGGGAGCTTTCTTT CASSEYRDRPGAFF
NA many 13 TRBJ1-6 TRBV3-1 TGTGCCAGCAGCCAAGATCCCAGTTCACCCCTCCACTTT CASSQDPSSPLHF
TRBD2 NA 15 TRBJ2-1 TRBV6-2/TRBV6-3 TGTGCCAGCGTCGAAACTAGCGGTCCCTACAATGAGCAGTTCTTC CASVETSGPYNEQFF
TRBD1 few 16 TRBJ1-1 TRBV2 TGTGCCAGCATGGGGACTCTCCCGGACAGGGGGTTTGAAGCTTTCTTT CASMGTLPDRGFEAFF
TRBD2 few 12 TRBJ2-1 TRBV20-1 TGCAGTGCTGGACTAGCGGGAGGGATAAAGTTCTTC CSAGLAGGIKFF
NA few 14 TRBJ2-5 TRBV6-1 TGTGCCAGCAGTAACGGGGCGACTCAAGAGACCCAGTACTTC CASSNGATQETQYF
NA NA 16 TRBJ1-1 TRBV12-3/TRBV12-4 TGTGCCAGCAGTTTAGGTCTCAGGGGTTCGGGGACTGAAGCTTTCTTT CASSLGLRGSGTEAFF
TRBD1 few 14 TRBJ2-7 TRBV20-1 TGCAGTGCTAGAGATTTACAGGGGGCGAGCGAGCAGTACTTC CSARDLQGASEQYF
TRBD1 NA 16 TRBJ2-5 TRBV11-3 TGTGCCAGCAGCTCCCCGGACAGGGAATCGCCAGAGACCCAGTACTTC CASSSPDRESPETQYF
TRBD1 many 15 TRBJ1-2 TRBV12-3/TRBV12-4 TGTGCCAGCAGTGCTCCGGGACAGCCCCACTATGGCTACACCTTC CASSAPGQPHYGYTF
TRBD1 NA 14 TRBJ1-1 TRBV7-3 TGTGCCAGCAGCCCCCTCGGGACAGACACTGAAGCTTTCTTT CASSPLGTDTEAFF
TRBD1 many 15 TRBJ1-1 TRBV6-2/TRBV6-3 TGTGCCAGCAGTAACCGGAAGGACAGGATGACTGAAGCTTTCTTT CASSNRKDRMTEAFF
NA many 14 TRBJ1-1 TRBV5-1 TGCGCCAGCAGCTTGAGGGGGGCTGACACTGAAGCTTTCTTT CASSLRGADTEAFF
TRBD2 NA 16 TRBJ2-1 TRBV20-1 TGCAGTGCTAGAGGCGGGCTAGCGGGAGCCAACAATGAGCAGTTCTTC CSARGGLAGANNEQFF
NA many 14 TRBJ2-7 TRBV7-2 TGTGCCAGCAGCCTCGCCCGCGAGGTCGACGAGCAGTACTTC CASSLAREVDEQYF
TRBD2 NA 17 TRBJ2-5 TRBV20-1 TGCAGTGCTAGAGATCTCGGACTAGCGGGATGGGCAGAGACCCAGTACTTC CSARDLGLAGWAETQYF